Presented here are 13 T cell receptor beta chains from one specimen sequenced in a study of blood T cell repertoires in COVID-19. TCRdb's table, derived via immunoSEQ multiplex PCR, lists solely in-frame clones and lacks some. The data contain roughly 250,000 clones, around 81% of them singletons. The sequenced sample consisted of peripheral blood. Every receptor here comes from a woman aged 55-70 years with active or convalescent COVID-19.

This clone has a count of ten or more. The rearrangement joins TRBV6-1 to TRBJ1-5; TRBD1 might be the D (5 bases). The CDR3 consists of 16 residues. The germline CDR1 and CDR2 sequences are MNHNS and SASEGT. V lost 2 bases, J lost 4 bases, and 15 bases lay in between. In DNA form, the CDR3 reads TGTGCCAGCAGTGAACAGGGTACCCTAAAGAATCAGCCCCAGCATTTT. Protein: CASSEQGTLKNQPQHF.

The V call is TRBV7-9, the J call TRBJ1-2, with D possibly being TRBD1 (6 bases). The germline CDR1 and CDR2 sequences are SEHNR and FQNEAQ (reference sequence). CDR3 size: 16 residues. V was trimmed by 5 bases and J by 4 bases, leaving 20 bases between them. The CDR3 nucleotides read TGTGCCAGCAGCCAGGCTCTGGACAGCGCTCTCTATGGCTACACCTTC. Amino acid sequence: CASSQALDSALYGYTF. Variable domain in full (rest from reference TRBV7-9 and TRBJ1-2): DTGVSQNPRHKITKRGQNVTFRCDPISEHNRLYWYRQTLGQGPEFLTYFQNEAQLEKSRLLSDRFSAERPKGSFSTLEIQRTEQGDSAMYLCASSQALDSALYGYTFGSGTRLTVV.

This chain links TRBV5-1 with TRBJ2-3; 8 bases match TRBD1. The CDR3 loop spans 14 amino acids. Germline values: CDR1 SGHRS, CDR2 YFSETQ. The V segment lost 3 bases and the J segment 5 bases; nucleotides outside the gene matches: 5. CDR3 sequence: CASSSQGAGDTQYF. DNA of the CDR3: TGCGCCAGCAGCTCGCAGGGGGCTGGAGATACGCAGTATTTT.

The chain is built from TRBV7-2 and TRBJ2-7; 11 bases fit TRBD1. CDR1 and CDR2 (germline): SGHTA, FQGNSA. The CDR3 totals 14 residues. The V gene end was trimmed by 5 bases and the J gene end by 5 bases; junction bases not matched to a gene: 5. Here the CDR3 DNA reads TGTGCCAGCAGCCGGGACAGGGGGGGTCACGAGCAGTACTTC. Amino acid sequence: CASSRDRGGHEQYF.

The chain links TRBV13 to TRBJ2-5, with 16 bases aligning to TRBD2. The trim removed 5 bases at V and 4 bases at J, leaving 10 bases unmatched. Germline V CDR1 and CDR2: PRHDT, FYEKMQ (reference sequence). The CDR3 is made up of 18 amino acids. CDR3 bases: TGTGCCAGCAGCCCACCGGGACTAGCGGGGGGGGTTTCAGAGACCCAGTACTTC. Amino acids: CASSPPGLAGGVSETQYF.

The chain is built from TRBV9 and TRBJ1-1, with 7 bases fitting TRBD1. The CDR3 loop spans 14 amino acids. Germline lookup yields CDR1 SGDLS and CDR2 YYNGEE. The junction had 4 bases not matched to a gene; V was cut back by 4 bases and J by 1 base. CDR3 nucleotides: TGTGCCAGCAGCCTGGGACAGCCGAACACTGAAGCTTTCTTT. Protein sequence: CASSLGQPNTEAFF.

The rearrangement links TRBV6-1 to TRBJ1-2; unclear D gene. Germline V CDR1 and CDR2: MNHNS, SASEGT. Trimming took 0 bases from V and 2 from J, leaving 13 bases between them. The CDR3 runs 16 residues. The CDR3 sequence: CASSEAYLTLNYGYTF. For the CDR3, the DNA is TGTGCCAGCAGTGAAGCATACCTGACTCTAAACTATGGCTACACCTTC.

This clone was detected only once. The chain employs TRBV2 and TRBJ1-2; D is unresolved. The CDR3 is made up of 14 amino acids. V was pared by 6 bases and J by 5 bases, with 16 bases between. CDR1 is SNHLY, CDR2 FYNNEI, per germline. The CDR3 loop reads CASSLLSRGYGYTF. In nucleotides, the CDR3 is TGTGCCAGCAGCCTACTTAGTCGGGGTTATGGCTACACCTTC.

Note on this clone: Other nucleotide sequences in the sample specify the same CDR3. This rearrangement joins TRBV7-2 to TRBJ2-7, with 9 bases fitting TRBD1. With 1 base clipped from V and 2 bases from J, the junction kept 6 bases outside the gene matches. Germline lookup yields CDR1 SGHTA and CDR2 FQGNSA. This CDR3 comprises 16 residues. CDR3 in amino acids: CASSLGLGQGTYEQYF. DNA for the CDR3: TGTGCCAGCAGCTTAGGGTTGGGACAGGGCACCTACGAGCAGTACTTC. Drawing the rest from reference TRBV7-2 and TRBJ2-7, the complete variable domain is GAGVSQSPSNKVTEKGKDVELRCDPISGHTALYWYRQSLGQGLEFLIYFQGNSAPDKSGLPSDRFSAERTGGSVSTLTIQRTQQEDSAVYLCASSLGLGQGTYEQYFGPGTRLTVT.

The CDR3: CASSVGNRGGYTF. DNA for the CDR3: TGTGCCAGCAGCGTAGGCAACAGGGGCGGCTACACCTTC. The V call is TRBV9, the J call TRBJ1-2, with 7 bases matching TRBD1. This CDR3 has 13 amino acids. Germline lookup yields CDR1 SGDLS and CDR2 YYNGEE. Trimming removed 0 bases from V and 8 bases from J; junction bases left unmatched: 4. Complete variable domain (other parts from reference TRBV9 and TRBJ1-2): DSGVTQTPKHLITATGQRVTLRCSPRSGDLSVYWYQQSLDQGLQFLIQYYNGEERAKGNILERFSAQQFPDLHSELNLSSLELGDSALYFCASSVGNRGGYTFGSGTRLTVV.

This chain connects TRBV21-1 to TRBJ2-7; the DNA was not compared with TRBD2, the D call given in the table. TRBV21-1 is labeled a pseudogene. The CDR3 loop spans 14 amino acids. CDR3 sequence reads: CASSRGLLPYEQYF. The CDR3, as DNA: TGTGCCAGCAGTCGCGGCTTGCTCCCCTACGAGCAGTACTTC.

The chain has TRBV27 and TRBJ2-1, with TRBD1 identical over 10 bases. The CDR3 has 15 amino acids. The V segment lost 3 bases and the J segment 3 bases; nucleotides outside the gene matches: 2. The germline CDR1 and CDR2 sequences are MNHEY and SMNVEV (reference sequence). The CDR3 reads CASSLWDRGYNEQFF. DNA for the CDR3: TGTGCCAGCAGTTTGTGGGACAGGGGCTACAATGAGCAGTTCTTC.

This clone was observed a handful of times. The rearrangement uses TRBV19 and TRBJ1-1, with 8 bases matching TRBD1. In germline, CDR1 is LNHDA, CDR2 SQIVND (reference sequence). Trimming removed 6 bases from V and 3 bases from J; junction bases left unmatched: 0. The CDR3 extends over 12 amino acids. The CDR3 loop is CASRTGDTEAFF. The CDR3 nucleotides are TGTGCCAGTAGGACAGGGGACACTGAAGCTTTCTTT.